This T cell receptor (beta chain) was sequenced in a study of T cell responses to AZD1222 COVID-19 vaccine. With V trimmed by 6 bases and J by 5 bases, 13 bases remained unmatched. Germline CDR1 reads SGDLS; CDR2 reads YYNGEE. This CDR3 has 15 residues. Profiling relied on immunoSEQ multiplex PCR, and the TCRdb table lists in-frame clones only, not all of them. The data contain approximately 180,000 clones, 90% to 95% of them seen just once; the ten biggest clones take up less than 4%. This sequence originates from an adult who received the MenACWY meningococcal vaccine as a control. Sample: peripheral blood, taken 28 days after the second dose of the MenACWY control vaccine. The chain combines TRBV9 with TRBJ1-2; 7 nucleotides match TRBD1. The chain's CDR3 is CASTKDGAGGYGYTF. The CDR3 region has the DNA TGTGCCAGCACCAAAGATGGGGCAGGGGGATATGGCTACACCTTC. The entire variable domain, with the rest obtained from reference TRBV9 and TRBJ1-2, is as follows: DSGVTQTPKHLITATGQRVTLRCSPRSGDLSVYWYQQSLDQGLQFLIQYYNGEERAKGNILERFSAQQFPDLHSELNLSSLELGDSALYFCASTKDGAGGYGYTFGSGTRLTVV.